The TCR beta chain under discussion was sequenced for a study of cytotoxic CD8 clonotypes in ibrutinib-treated CLL. Overall study: Median treatment time before response sampling was roughly twelve months, range 6 to 36. Study results and limitations: Starting clonality was above that of age-matched healthy donors and tracked circulating CD8+ T-cell counts. Public clonotypes were rare and shrank or held steady on treatment. Higher clonality was seen at ibrutinib response and a return toward baseline at progression.

On this clone itself: The target antigen is unknown.

Produced via immunoSEQ multiplex PCR; TCRdb's table is partial and in-frame only. The sample lists some 47,000 clones, roughly 63% seen once, with approximately 27% in the top ten. The CDR3 is 14 residues long. Trimming cost V 2 bases and J 5 bases, with 10 bases left between them. Germline CDR1 MNHNY, CDR2 SVGAGI (reference sequence). This chain connects TRBV6-6 to TRBJ2-1; D could derive from TRBD1 or TRBD2 (5 bases each). Sequences were derived from PBMCs, sampled after 24 months of ibrutinib treatment. The source is a human donor with chronic lymphocytic leukemia. The CDR3 protein is CASSYGGADNEQFF. The CDR3 region has the DNA TGTGCCAGCAGTTACGGGGGTGCGGACAATGAGCAGTTCTTC.